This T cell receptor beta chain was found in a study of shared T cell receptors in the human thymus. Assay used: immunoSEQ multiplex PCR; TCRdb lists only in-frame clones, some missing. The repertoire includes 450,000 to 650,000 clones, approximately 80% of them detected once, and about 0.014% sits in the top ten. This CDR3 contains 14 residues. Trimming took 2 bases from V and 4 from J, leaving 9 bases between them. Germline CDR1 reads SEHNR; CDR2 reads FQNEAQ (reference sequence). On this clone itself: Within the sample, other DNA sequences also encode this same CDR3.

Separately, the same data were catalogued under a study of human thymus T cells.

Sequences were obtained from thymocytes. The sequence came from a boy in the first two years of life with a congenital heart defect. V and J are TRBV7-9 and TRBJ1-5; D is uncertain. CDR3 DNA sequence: TGTGCCAGCAGCTTACGCGGTTCAAATCAGCCCCAGCATTTT. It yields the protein CASSLRGSNQPQHF.